Listed below are T cell receptor beta chains from one sample, sequenced in a study of T cells in localized non-small cell lung cancer. This table comes from immunoSEQ multiplex PCR, and its TCRdb copy is limited to in-frame clones, with some not included. The data show 23,000 or so clones, approximately 89% seen once. The specimen was peripheral blood mononuclear cells, collected before any cancer treatment. The source of these receptors is a woman aged 35 to 70 with stage III lung adenocarcinoma. Both conserved end residues are part of each CDR3. The D gene is left open where the match is weak.

NA	TRBV6-1	TRBJ1-2	CASSEKAQVYGYTF
NA	TRBV13	TRBJ1-1	CASSLDNPWTVGTPNTEAFF
NA	TRBV30	TRBJ1-4	CAWSSTRWAGEEKLFF
NA	TRBV15	TRBJ1-5	CATSRGPVRNQPQHF
NA	TRBV27	TRBJ2-7	CASRRGGGFYEQYF
NA	TRBV28	TRBJ2-5	CASARFGETQYF
NA	TRBV6-5	TRBJ2-7	CASSYGGEQYF
TRBD1	TRBV5-6	TRBJ2-7	CASSWEPGQGPHEQYF
NA	TRBV5-1	TRBJ2-3	CASSLVVPSTDTQYF
NA	TRBV7-3	TRBJ1-5	CASSLERYSNQPQHF
TRBD2	TRBV27	TRBJ2-7	CASSLYFSGGASYEQYF
NA	TRBV7-9	TRBJ1-4	CASSRAATNEKLFF
TRBD2	TRBV4-3	TRBJ2-4	CASSQGGLEPTVQYF
NA	TRBV7-7	TRBJ2-5	CASSTGLAETQYF
NA	TRBV7-9	TRBJ2-3	CASSLGILGGTDTQYF
NA	TRBV9	TRBJ2-5	CASSPTSTTETQYF
TRBD2	TRBV2	TRBJ2-3	CASRATSPDTQYF
TRBD2	TRBV4-3	TRBJ2-1	CASSQAPSGGTGNEQFF
TRBD2	TRBV18	TRBJ2-3	CASSQERGSGTDTQYF
TRBD2	TRBV5-1	TRBJ2-3	CASGTSGRAADTQYF
NA	TRBV6-1	TRBJ2-7	CASSGPTSARGF
NA	TRBV11-3	TRBJ1-3	CASSSGSTGNTIYF
TRBD2	TRBV7-2	TRBJ2-7	CASSGTGERGVEQYF
NA	TRBV4-3	TRBJ1-6	CASSPGGGGNSPLHF
TRBD1	TRBV2	TRBJ1-5	CASSLQGGLNQPQHF
TRBD2	TRBV7-2	TRBJ2-1	CASSFYGTSASAGQFF
TRBD1	TRBV6-4	TRBJ1-4	CASSPGQGRGIEKLFF
TRBD1	TRBV7-2	TRBJ2-3	CASGRTGSTDTQYF
NA	TRBV21-1	TRBJ2-5	CASSKGGSPEDTWETQYF
TRBD1	TRBV28	TRBJ1-2	CASSPGTGKYGYTF
NA	TRBV18	TRBJ1-5	CASSLNRERQPQHF
NA	TRBV7-9	TRBJ2-7	CASSLVTSEQYF
TRBD1	TRBV6-5	TRBJ2-7	CAIWDRGMYF
NA	TRBV19	TRBJ1-2	CASSYEWNYGYTF
NA	TRBV5-1	TRBJ2-1	CASSLELVDNEQFF
NA	TRBV2	TRBJ2-1	CASREGLVYNEQFF
NA	TRBV18	TRBJ2-5	CASSPPSETQYF
TRBD1	TRBV7-9	TRBJ2-1	CASSLEGQPWSEQFF
NA	TRBV28	TRBJ1-1	CASSLSFDTEAFF
NA	TRBV5-1	TRBJ2-2	CASSLGHRDKNTGELFF
NA	TRBV9	TRBJ2-3	CASSVEANGDTQYF
TRBD1	TRBV9	TRBJ1-2	CASSDRGTRGYTF
NA	TRBV10-3	TRBJ2-7	CAIRTGKDYEQYF
TRBD1	TRBV7-8	TRBJ1-4	CASSFQTPGQTLRAEGRLFF
NA	TRBV10-3	TRBJ2-6	CAISGSGANVLTF
TRBD1	TRBV9	TRBJ2-1	CASSVGQGAYNEQFF
TRBD2	TRBV27	TRBJ2-5	CASGSLAGETWGETQYF
TRBD2	TRBV7-2	TRBJ2-3	CASSFQRESTDTQYF
TRBD1	TRBV5-4	TRBJ2-7	CASSPTGTAPINEQYF
TRBD1	TRBV5-4	TRBJ2-4	CASSVDRGTNIQYF
NA	TRBV11-3	TRBJ2-6	CASSRGGSGANVLTF
TRBD1	TRBV5-1	TRBJ2-2	CASSLQTGANTGELFF
TRBD1	TRBV18	TRBJ2-3	CASSPLGQGSGTDTQYF
NA	TRBV13	TRBJ2-1	CASSSPLYGATYNEQFF
NA	TRBV7-8	TRBJ1-6	CASSLGNSPLHF
TRBD1	TRBV7-9	TRBJ1-4	CASSFGTATNEKLFF
TRBD2	TRBV7-9	TRBJ2-3	CASSSEGGETQYF